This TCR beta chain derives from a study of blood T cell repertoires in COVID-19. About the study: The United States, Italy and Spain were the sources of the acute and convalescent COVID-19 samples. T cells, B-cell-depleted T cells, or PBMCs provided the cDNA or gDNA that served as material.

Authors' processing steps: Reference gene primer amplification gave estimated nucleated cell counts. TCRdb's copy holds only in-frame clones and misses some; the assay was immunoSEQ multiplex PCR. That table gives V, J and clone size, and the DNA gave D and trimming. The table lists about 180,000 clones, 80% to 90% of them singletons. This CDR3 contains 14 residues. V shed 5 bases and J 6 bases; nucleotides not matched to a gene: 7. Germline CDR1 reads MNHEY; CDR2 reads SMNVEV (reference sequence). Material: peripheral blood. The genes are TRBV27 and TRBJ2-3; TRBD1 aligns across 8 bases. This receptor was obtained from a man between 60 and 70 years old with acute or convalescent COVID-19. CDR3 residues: CASSLRTGRDTQYF. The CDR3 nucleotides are TGTGCCAGCAGTCTACGGACAGGGAGGGATACGCAGTATTTT.